Below, 30 T cell receptor beta chains from the same sample are listed, as sequenced in a study of blood T cell repertoires in COVID-19. Clones were read by immunoSEQ multiplex PCR, and TCRdb kept only the in-frame ones, dropping some. The sample yields 150,000 to 200,000 clones, over 85% seen once. The specimen sequenced was peripheral blood. These receptor sequences come from an older woman with COVID-19, enrolled during active disease.

V and J are TRBV6-5 and TRBJ1-6; TRBD1 might be the D (6 bases). The CDR3 covers 14 residues. Trimming removed 6 bases from V and 10 bases from J, with 16 bases in between. The germline V gene encodes CDR1 MNHEY and CDR2 SVGAGI. The CDR3 is CASRRSGEGSPLHF. DNA for the CDR3: TGTGCCAGCAGACGATCAGGGGAGGGGTCACCCCTCCACTTT.

The rearrangement links TRBV19 to TRBJ2-2, with D possibly TRBD2 on 6 matching bases. This CDR3 has 16 residues. V lost 3 bases to trimming and J lost 6 bases, with 17 bases between them. Germline assignment: CDR1 LNHDA and CDR2 SQIVND (reference sequence). The CDR3 coding sequence is TGTGCCAGTAGTATTGGGGGGACCTACGGGGCCGGGGAGCTGTTTTTT. The encoded protein is CASSIGGTYGAGELFF.

The rearrangement links TRBV4-3 to TRBJ1-5, with D perhaps matching TRBD1 (5 bases). The V gene lost 0 bases and the J gene lost 2 bases, with 5 bases spanning the gap. This CDR3 spans 14 amino acids. From germline, CDR1 is LGHNA and CDR2 YSLEER. CDR3 region: CASSQDRGNQPQHF. The DNA of the CDR3 is TGCGCCAGCAGCCAAGACAGGGGCAATCAGCCCCAGCATTTT.

This chain links TRBV7-2 with TRBJ2-7, with 11 nucleotides matching TRBD2. The CDR3 runs 15 residues. The V gene end was trimmed by 5 bases and the J gene end by 5 bases; junction bases not matched to a gene: 8. Germline lookup yields CDR1 SGHTA and CDR2 FQGNSA. CDR3 region: CASSATSGGLNEQYF. The CDR3 nucleotides are TGTGCCAGCAGCGCAACTAGCGGGGGCCTAAACGAGCAGTACTTC. Complete variable domain (other parts from reference TRBV7-2 and TRBJ2-7): GAGVSQSPSNKVTEKGKDVELRCDPISGHTALYWYRQSLGQGLEFLIYFQGNSAPDKSGLPSDRFSAERTGGSVSTLTIQRTQQEDSAVYLCASSATSGGLNEQYFGPGTRLTVT.

The chain couples TRBV5-6 to TRBJ2-7; TRBD2 matches 9 bases. This CDR3 contains 14 residues. Germline CDR1 SGHDT, CDR2 YYEEEE. After removal of 0 bases from V and 5 bases from J, the junction contained 3 bases not matched to a gene. CDR3 nucleotide sequence: TGTGCCAGCAGCTTGGGTATAGCGGGGGACGAGCAGTACTTC. Its protein is CASSLGIAGDEQYF.

The CDR3 region has the DNA TGTGCCAGCCATCAGGGATGGGGAAACACCATATATTTT. Translating it yields CASHQGWGNTIYF. The J gene is TRBJ1-3, the V gene TRBV6-5; TRBD1 might be the D (5 bases). CDR1 is MNHEY, CDR2 SVGAGI, per germline. V was clipped by 8 bases and J by 4 bases, with 12 bases between them. The CDR3 runs to 13 residues.

The V and J genes are TRBV7-9 and TRBJ2-3; 8 bases are shared with TRBD1. The CDR3 is made up of 15 amino acids. CDR1 SEHNR and CDR2 FQNEAQ come from the germline V gene (reference sequence). Unmatched junction bases numbered 8, after V lost 5 bases and J lost 4 bases. The CDR3 here is CASSRTGGFADTQYF. In nucleotides, the CDR3 is TGTGCCAGCAGCCGAACAGGGGGGTTCGCAGATACGCAGTATTTT.

The rearrangement joins TRBV5-1 to TRBJ2-5; 7 positions agree with TRBD1. V shed 4 bases, J shed 1 base, and the junction held 4 bases outside the gene matches. Germline V gene sequence: CDR1 SGHRS, CDR2 YFSETQ. The CDR3 contains 14 residues. CDR3 protein: CASSEGTAQETQYF. For the CDR3, the DNA is TGCGCCAGCAGCGAGGGGACAGCCCAAGAGACCCAGTACTTC.

The rearrangement uses TRBV6-5 and TRBJ2-1; TRBD1 agrees at 11 bases. J was trimmed by 8 bases and V by 5 bases; bases with no gene match: 8. CDR1 is MNHEY and CDR2 is SVGAGI in the germline V gene. There are 15 residues in the CDR3. CDR3: CASSRGRTGGHEQFF. CDR3 nucleotide sequence: TGTGCCAGCAGTCGGGGGAGGACAGGGGGCCATGAGCAGTTCTTC.

The V and J genes are TRBV27 and TRBJ1-2, with TRBD1 matching over 7 bases. V was pared by 5 bases and J by 9 bases, with 15 bases of the junction left unmatched. Germline CDR1 is MNHEY and CDR2 is SMNVEV (reference sequence). The CDR3 totals 15 residues. The CDR3 bases are TGTGCCAGCAGTACCTGGGACAGTGGGTTAAGACGCTACACCTTC. Its protein product is CASSTWDSGLRRYTF.

The V call is TRBV6-2 or TRBV6-3, the J call TRBJ1-2; 7 bases are a match to TRBD1. V was pared by 5 bases and J by 6 bases, with 3 bases of the junction left unmatched. This CDR3 region has 12 residues. Germline CDR1 and CDR2: MNHEY and SVGEGT. Written as DNA, the CDR3 is TGTGCCAGCAGTGACAGGGACCATGGCTACACCTTC. Encoded protein: CASSDRDHGYTF.

As DNA, the CDR3 is TGTGCCTGGAGTGTACGGGGATTGGCTTTCTTT. It encodes CAWSVRGLAFF. The V gene is TRBV30, the J gene TRBJ1-1; D not certain. Germline CDR1 is GTSNPN and CDR2 is SVGIG (reference sequence). The CDR3 covers 11 residues. V dropped 0 bases and J dropped 11 bases, with 10 bases sitting between them.

CDR3 protein: CAWRTGSPSGEAFF. CDR3 bases: TGTGCCTGGAGGACAGGTTCCCCCTCTGGTGAAGCTTTCTTT. The J gene is TRBJ1-1, the V gene TRBV30; a weak D match, TRBD1 (6 bases). CDR3 length: 14 amino acids. Deletions cut 3 bases from V and 7 bases from J, with 18 bases between. The germline V gene encodes CDR1 GTSNPN and CDR2 SVGIG (reference sequence).

The chain has TRBV9 and TRBJ1-4; 9 bases fit TRBD1. Germline CDR1 and CDR2: SGDLS and YYNGEE. V gave up 0 bases and J gave up 4 bases; unmatched junction bases: 1. The CDR3 consists of 15 residues. The CDR3 DNA sequence: TGTGCCAGCAGCGTAGGGACAGGGGTTAATGAAAAACTGTTTTTT. Amino acids: CASSVGTGVNEKLFF.

As for this clone: An end of the junction differs from the germline gene, which may be a read error. This rearrangement joins TRBV7-7 to TRBJ1-2, with 9 bases aligning to TRBD1. The CDR3 extends over 13 amino acids. Germline loops: CDR1 SSHAT, CDR2 FNYEAQ (reference sequence). The CDR3 protein is CASSRDRGGTYTF. As DNA, the CDR3 is TGTGCTAGCAGCCGAGACAGGGGGGGGACATACACCTTC. The full variable domain, in which reference TRBV7-7 and TRBJ1-2 provide the parts outside the CDR3, is GAGVSQSPRYKVTKRGQDVTLRCDPISSHATLYWYQQALGQGPEFLTYFNYEAQPDKSGLPSDRFSAERPEGSISTLTIQRTEQRDSAMYRCASSRDRGGTYTFGSGTRLTVV.

V and J are TRBV6-4 and TRBJ2-6, with a possible D match to TRBD1 (6 bases). Trimming cost V 5 bases and J 3 bases, with 11 bases left between them. Germline assignment: CDR1 MRHNA and CDR2 SNTAGT. This CDR3 region has 15 residues. CDR3 amino acids: CASSTDRSGANVLTF. The CDR3 coding sequence is TGTGCCAGCAGTACTGACAGGAGTGGGGCCAACGTCCTGACTTTC.

V and J are TRBV7-2 and TRBJ1-3; D perhaps matches TRBD1 (5 bases). Germline CDR1 and CDR2: SGHTA and FQGNSA. The V and J ends lost 5 bases and 2 bases respectively, with 16 bases between them. The CDR3 is made up of 16 amino acids. The CDR3 protein is CASSPSPAGTGNTIYF. The CDR3, as DNA: TGTGCCAGCAGCCCTTCCCCGGCAGGGACTGGAAACACCATATATTTT.

This sequence joins TRBV6-6 and TRBJ2-3; no firm D call. Germline CDR1 is MNHNY and CDR2 is SVGAGI (reference sequence). Trimming took off 6 bases at V and 4 bases at J, with 8 bases between the two ends. The CDR3 is 12 residues long. CDR3 in DNA: TGTGCCAGCAGCCACCTAGCAGATACGCAGTATTTT. The encoded protein is CASSHLADTQYF.

The chain has TRBV7-2 and TRBJ2-1, with 8 bases identical to TRBD1. Unmatched junction bases numbered 14, after V lost 5 bases and J lost 5 bases. In germline, CDR1 is SGHTA, CDR2 FQGNSA. This CDR3 spans 17 amino acids. The CDR3 DNA reads as TGTGCCAGCAGCCCGACAGTCCGGGACAGGTTTAACAATGAGCAGTTCTTC. This translates into CASSPTVRDRFNNEQFF. The entire variable domain, with the rest obtained from reference TRBV7-2 and TRBJ2-1, is as follows: GAGVSQSPSNKVTEKGKDVELRCDPISGHTALYWYRQSLGQGLEFLIYFQGNSAPDKSGLPSDRFSAERTGGSVSTLTIQRTQQEDSAVYLCASSPTVRDRFNNEQFFGPGTRLTVL.

V is TRBV6-5 and J is TRBJ1-5; no reliable D call. CDR3 size: 15 residues. Trimming removed 0 bases from V and 4 bases from J, with 10 bases in between. Germline values: CDR1 MNHEY, CDR2 SVGAGI. As DNA, the CDR3 is TGTGCCAGCAGTTACTCGGGAGGACCTAATCAGCCCCAGCATTTT. Translation: CASSYSGGPNQPQHF.

The J gene is TRBJ2-1, the V gene TRBV20-1; a possible D gene is TRBD1 (5 bases). Germline CDR1 is DFQATT and CDR2 is SNEGSKA (reference sequence). V was trimmed by 4 bases and J by 4 bases, leaving 5 bases between them. The CDR3 runs 11 residues. In DNA form, the CDR3 reads TGCAGTGCTACAGGGTACAATGAGCAGTTCTTC. It is translated as CSATGYNEQFF.

The chain uses TRBV6-2 or TRBV6-3 and TRBJ2-5; D is possibly TRBD1 (5 bases). CDR1 is MNHEY and CDR2 is SVGEGT in the germline V gene. Trimming took off 5 bases at V and 0 bases at J, with 10 bases between the two ends. The CDR3 covers 14 residues. CDR3 in DNA: TGTGCCAGCAGTGACAGAGGTTACCAAGAGACCCAGTACTTC. Translated: CASSDRGYQETQYF.

The CDR3 region is CASSIPGTGVRSGYTF. The CDR3 nucleotides read TGTGCCAGTAGTATTCCCGGGACAGGGGTTCGGTCTGGCTACACCTTC. The chain links TRBV19 to TRBJ1-2, with 10 bases identical to TRBD1. Trimming at V came to 3 bases and at J to 7 bases, leaving 11 bases not matched to a gene. The CDR3 is made up of 16 amino acids. Germline assignment: CDR1 LNHDA and CDR2 SQIVND (reference sequence).

The rearrangement uses TRBV6-5 and TRBJ1-3; 9 bases are a match to TRBD1. The CDR3 is made up of 14 amino acids. CDR1 and CDR2 from the germline V gene are MNHEY and SVGAGI. The V segment lost 10 bases and the J segment 2 bases; nucleotides outside the gene matches: 6. The CDR3 DNA is TGTGCCACCCTAGACAGGGGGGCTGGAAACACCATATATTTT. Translated, it gives CATLDRGAGNTIYF.

The chain carries TRBV11-2 and TRBJ2-7; 7 nucleotides match TRBD1. This CDR3 is 13 amino acids long. Germline CDR1 reads SGHAT; CDR2 reads FQNNGV. V dropped 5 bases and J dropped 3; count of bases not matched to a gene: 4. The CDR3 here is CASSVDRDYEQYF. As DNA, the CDR3 is TGTGCCAGCAGCGTCGACAGGGACTACGAGCAGTACTTC.

The chain joins TRBV9 to TRBJ2-1; TRBD2 aligns across 7 bases. This CDR3 contains 17 residues. Per germline, CDR1 SGDLS and CDR2 YYNGEE. After removal of 0 bases from V and 2 bases from J, the junction contained 8 bases not matched to a gene. The DNA of the CDR3 is TGTGCCAGCAGCGTAGCTACGTGGGGGGGACCCTACAATGAGCAGTTCTTC. Its protein product is CASSVATWGGPYNEQFF.

This clone was seen once. As DNA, the CDR3 is TGCGCCAGCAGCCAAGATACGGGGTTTGGAAACACCATATATTTT. Protein: CASSQDTGFGNTIYF. The V gene is TRBV4-3, the J gene TRBJ1-3; D remains unclear. CDR3 size: 15 residues. V was cut by 0 bases and J by 3 bases, with 9 bases left in between. CDR1 is LGHNA, CDR2 YSLEER, per germline.

This clone was observed a single time. This rearrangement joins TRBV30 to TRBJ1-5; D perhaps matches TRBD1 (5 bases). The length of the CDR3 is 18 residues. From germline, CDR1 is GTSNPN and CDR2 SVGIG (reference sequence). Deletions cut 2 bases from V and 4 bases from J, with 24 bases between. CDR3 protein: CAWSTYRRGISGNQPQHF. The DNA for the CDR3 is TGTGCCTGGAGTACTTATCGGAGAGGAATCTCAGGGAATCAGCCCCAGCATTTT.

V and J are TRBV7-2 and TRBJ1-1; unclear D gene. Germline CDR1 is SGHTA and CDR2 is FQGNSA. V dropped 3 bases and J dropped 1 base, with 9 bases sitting between them. The length of the CDR3 is 14 residues. The CDR3 here is CASSFAGPNTEAFF. CDR3 nucleotides: TGTGCCAGCAGCTTCGCGGGCCCGAACACTGAAGCTTTCTTT.

The rearrangement links TRBV6-2 or TRBV6-3 to TRBJ1-5; TRBD1 matches 7 bases. This CDR3 region has 17 residues. V trimming: 7 bases; J trimming: 0 bases; junction bases outside the gene matches: 12. CDR1 is MNHEY and CDR2 is SVGEGT in the germline V gene. The DNA for the CDR3 is TGTGCCAGCACCCCCCAATCGACAGGGAATAGCAATCAGCCCCAGCATTTT. This encodes CASTPQSTGNSNQPQHF.